The 3 T cell receptor beta chains below were found in one sample sequenced in a study of blood T cell repertoires in COVID-19. Data came from immunoSEQ multiplex PCR; TCRdb stores just in-frame clones and leaves some out. The sample contains roughly 120,000 clones, approximately 79% of which appear only once. Sequencing input: peripheral blood. The receptors here all came from a man in his fifties or sixties with acute or convalescent COVID-19.

This chain uses TRBV5-1 with TRBJ2-7; 8 bases match TRBD2. CDR1 and CDR2 from the germline V gene are SGHRS and YFSETQ. The CDR3 totals 15 residues. The V segment lost 5 bases and the J segment 7 bases; nucleotides outside the gene matches: 14. The CDR3 loop reads CASRKTAAGAGEQYF. CDR3 sequence (DNA): TGCGCCAGCAGAAAGACAGCAGCGGGAGCGGGGGAGCAGTACTTC.

The chain uses TRBV5-1 and TRBJ1-3; 8 positions match TRBD1. V was pared by 3 bases and J by 4 bases, with 3 bases of the junction left unmatched. The germline V gene encodes CDR1 SGHRS and CDR2 YFSETQ. The CDR3 contains 14 residues. In DNA form, the CDR3 reads TGCGCCAGCAGCTGGACAGGGTGGGGAAACACCATATATTTT. Residues: CASSWTGWGNTIYF.

In its sample, this clone was seen a few times. This chain links TRBV19 with TRBJ2-3; TRBD2 aligns across 7 bases. The CDR3 runs 13 residues. The junction had 3 bases not matched to a gene; V was cut back by 5 bases and J by 4 bases. Per germline, CDR1 LNHDA and CDR2 SQIVND (reference sequence). The CDR3 sequence is CASSAGLADTQYF. DNA of the CDR3: TGTGCCAGTAGTGCCGGACTAGCAGATACGCAGTATTTT.